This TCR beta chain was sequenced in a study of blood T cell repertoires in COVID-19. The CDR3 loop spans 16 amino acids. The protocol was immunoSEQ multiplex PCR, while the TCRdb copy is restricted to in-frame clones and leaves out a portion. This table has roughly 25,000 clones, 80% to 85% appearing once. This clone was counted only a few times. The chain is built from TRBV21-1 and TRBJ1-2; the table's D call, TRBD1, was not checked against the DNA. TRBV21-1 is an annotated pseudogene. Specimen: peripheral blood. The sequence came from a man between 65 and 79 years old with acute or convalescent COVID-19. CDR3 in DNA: TGTGCCAGCAGCAAAGGGGAATGGGGCAGGGACTATGGCTACACCTTC. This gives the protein CASSKGEWGRDYGYTF.